This TCR beta chain was profiled in a study of T cells after yellow fever vaccination. Study results and limitations: In post-booster samples, most primary-vaccination clones reappeared (roughly 96% CD4, around 87% CD8). When the response was secondary, it was weaker but reached its peak faster, day 5 versus 15.

TCRdb re-analysed the 5' RACE reads in MiXCR, keeping a single row per CDR3 protein. Of hundreds of thousands of distinct CDR3 sequences in the sample, more than 3% were seen once. Germline CDR1 and CDR2: SGHRS and YFSETQ. Trimming pared 4 bases from V and 8 bases from J, leaving 10 bases between. The CDR3 totals 13 residues. This clonotype showed up many times. Its antigen is as yet unknown. The specimen was PBMCs, collected on the day of the yellow fever booster vaccination. The receptor was derived from a man aged 18 to 29 who received the YFV17D yellow fever vaccine. The chain couples TRBV5-1 to TRBJ1-6; a weak D match, TRBD1 (6 bases). Written as DNA, the CDR3 is TGCGCCAGCAGCCCAAGGACAGATTCACCCCTCCACTTT. Translation gives CASSPRTDSPLHF. The entire variable domain, with the rest obtained from reference TRBV5-1 and TRBJ1-6, is as follows: KAGVTQTPRYLIKTRGQQVTLSCSPISGHRSVSWYQQTPGQGLQFLFEYFSETQRNKGNFPGRFSGRQFSNSRSEMNVSTLELGDSALYLCASSPRTDSPLHFGNGTRLTVT.